This TCR beta chain was retrieved from a study of blood T cell repertoires in COVID-19. On the study more broadly: T cells, B-cell-depleted T cells, or PBMCs provided the cDNA or gDNA that served as material.

Sequenced by immunoSEQ multiplex PCR; TCRdb stores in-frame clones only, minus some. The table lists about 130,000 clones, about four fifths of them singletons. The length of the CDR3 is 15 residues. The junction had 15 bases not matched to a gene; V was cut back by 7 bases and J by 7 bases. Germline assignment: CDR1 LGHDT and CDR2 YNNKEL (reference sequence). The origin of this receptor is a man aged 40-50 years with active or convalescent COVID-19. The chain combines TRBV3-1 (or the pseudogene TRBV3-2) with TRBJ2-5; 7 nucleotides agree with TRBD2. The sample consisted of peripheral blood. For the CDR3, the DNA is TGTGCCAGCAAGACCAGCACTAGCGCGGCGGGGACCCAGTACTTC. The encoded protein is CASKTSTSAAGTQYF.